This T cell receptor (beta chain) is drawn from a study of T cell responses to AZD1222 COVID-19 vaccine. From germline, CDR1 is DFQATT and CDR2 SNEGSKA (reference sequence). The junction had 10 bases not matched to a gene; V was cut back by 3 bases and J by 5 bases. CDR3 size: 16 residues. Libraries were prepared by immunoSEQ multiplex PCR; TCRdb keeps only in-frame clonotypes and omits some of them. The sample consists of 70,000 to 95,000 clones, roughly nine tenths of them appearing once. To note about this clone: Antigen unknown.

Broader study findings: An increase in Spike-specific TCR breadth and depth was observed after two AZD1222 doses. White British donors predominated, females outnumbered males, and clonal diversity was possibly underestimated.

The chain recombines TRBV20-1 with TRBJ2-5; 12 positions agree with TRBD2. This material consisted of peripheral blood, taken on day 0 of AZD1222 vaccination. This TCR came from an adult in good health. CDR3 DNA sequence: TGCAGTGCTAGTGGGACTAGCGGGTGGATCAGGGAGACCCAGTACTTC. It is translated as CSASGTSGWIRETQYF.